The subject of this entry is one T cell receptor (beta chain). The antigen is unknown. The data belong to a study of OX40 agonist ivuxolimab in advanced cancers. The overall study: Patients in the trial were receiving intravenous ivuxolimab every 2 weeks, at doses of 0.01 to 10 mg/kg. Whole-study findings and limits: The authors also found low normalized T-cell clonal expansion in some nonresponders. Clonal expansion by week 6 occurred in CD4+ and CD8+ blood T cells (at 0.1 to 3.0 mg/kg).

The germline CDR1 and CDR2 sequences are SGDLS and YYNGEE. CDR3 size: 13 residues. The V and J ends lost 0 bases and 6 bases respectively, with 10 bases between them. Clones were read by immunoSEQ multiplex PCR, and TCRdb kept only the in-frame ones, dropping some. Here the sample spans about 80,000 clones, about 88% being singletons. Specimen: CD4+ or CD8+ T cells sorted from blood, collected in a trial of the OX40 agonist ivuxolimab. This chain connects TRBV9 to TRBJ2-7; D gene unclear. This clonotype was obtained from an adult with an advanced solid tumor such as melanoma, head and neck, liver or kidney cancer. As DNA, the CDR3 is TGTGCCAGCAGCGTAGAAGGTGGAAGCGAGCAGTACTTC. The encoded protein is CASSVEGGSEQYF. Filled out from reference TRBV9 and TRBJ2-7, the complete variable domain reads DSGVTQTPKHLITATGQRVTLRCSPRSGDLSVYWYQQSLDQGLQFLIQYYNGEERAKGNILERFSAQQFPDLHSELNLSSLELGDSALYFCASSVEGGSEQYFGPGTRLTVT.